This T cell receptor beta chain was sequenced in a study of blood T cell repertoires in COVID-19. Study-wide context: Whether acute or convalescent, the COVID-19 samples came from the United States, Italy and Spain. Nucleic acid was either cDNA or gDNA, and it came from T cells, B-cell-depleted T cells, or PBMCs.

The CDR3 is 14 amino acids. V was shortened by 3 bases and J by 8 bases, with 13 bases between the two germline ends. Germline V gene sequence: CDR1 SGHVS, CDR2 FQNEAQ. In the original analysis: Amplification with reference gene primers provided the estimates of nucleated cell counts. Assay used: immunoSEQ multiplex PCR; TCRdb lists only in-frame clones, some missing. The DNA was the basis for D and trimming; V, J and clone size are from that table. The table shows over 75,000 clones, with 80% occurring only once. The chain links TRBV7-8 to TRBJ1-4; no clear D. This receptor was taken from a woman in her 70s with acute or convalescent COVID-19. Sequencing was carried out using peripheral blood. The CDR3 sequence: CASSFYPQQEKLFF. In DNA form, the CDR3 reads TGTGCCAGCAGCTTTTATCCCCAACAGGAAAAACTGTTTTTT. The entire variable domain, with the rest obtained from reference TRBV7-8 and TRBJ1-4, is as follows: GAGVSQSPRYKVAKRGQDVALRCDPISGHVSLFWYQQALGQGPEFLTYFQNEAQLDKSGLPSDRFFAERPEGSVSTLKIQRTQQEDSAVYLCASSFYPQQEKLFFGSGTQLSVL.